These 9 T cell receptor beta chains share one sample of origin, sequenced in a study of graft-versus-host responses after intestinal transplantation. Their specific antigens are unknown. The protocol was immunoSEQ multiplex PCR, while the TCRdb copy is restricted to in-frame clones and leaves out a portion. The table records around 96,000 clones, about 93% of them present only once. Here the sequenced sample was unstimulated CD4+ T cells sorted from spleen or lymph node cells, taken before intestinal transplant. The receptors come from a human donor who received an intestinal transplant.

This clone was counted a few times. J is TRBJ1-5 and V is TRBV2; D ambiguous. Per the germline V gene, CDR1 is SNHLY and CDR2 is FYNNEI. The CDR3 totals 14 residues. Trimming shortened V by 3 bases and J by 0 bases, and 6 bases separated the two germline ends. This CDR3 reads CASSESFSNQPQHF. For the CDR3, the DNA is TGTGCCAGCAGTGAGTCTTTTAGCAATCAGCCCCAGCATTTT. Using reference TRBV2 and TRBJ1-5 for the parts outside the CDR3, the full variable domain is EPEVTQTPSHQVTQMGQEVILRCVPISNHLYFYWYRQILGQKVEFLVSFYNNEISEKSEIFDDQFSVERPDGSNFTLKIRSTKLEDSAMYFCASSESFSNQPQHFGDGTRLSIL.

The gene calls are TRBV11-3 and TRBJ2-2, with 8 bases aligning to TRBD1. The CDR3 contains 15 residues. V gave up 3 bases and J gave up 4 bases; unmatched junction bases: 4. CDR1 and CDR2 from the germline V gene are SGHNT and YENEEA. The CDR3 sequence is CASSFQGAGTGELFF. CDR3 sequence (DNA): TGTGCCAGCAGCTTCCAGGGGGCGGGCACCGGGGAGCTGTTTTTT. Full variable domain (outside the CDR3, taken from reference TRBV11-3 and TRBJ2-2): EAGVVQSPRYKIIEKKQPVAFWCNPISGHNTLYWYLQNLGQGPELLIRYENEEAVDDSQLPKDRFSAERLKGVDSTLKIQPAELGDSAVYLCASSFQGAGTGELFFGEGSRLTVL.

V and J are TRBV6-6 and TRBJ1-5, with D maybe TRBD1 (5 bases). This CDR3 has 13 residues. V was shortened by 8 bases and J by 6 bases, with 14 bases between the two germline ends. Looked up from germline, CDR1 is MNHNY and CDR2 is SVGAGI (reference sequence). Here the CDR3 reads CASLQGYGQPQHF. CDR3 nucleotides: TGTGCCAGCCTCCAGGGATACGGTCAGCCCCAGCATTTT.

This chain joins TRBV7-2 and TRBJ2-5; a possible D gene is TRBD1 (6 bases). The CDR3 runs to 13 residues. V lost 3 bases and J 2 bases, leaving 7 bases between the germline ends. CDR1 is SGHTA, CDR2 FQGNSA, per germline. CDR3 in DNA: TGTGCCAGCAGCTTCGGACAGCAAGAGACCCAGTACTTC. Translating it yields CASSFGQQETQYF. The full variable domain, rest sourced from reference TRBV7-2 and TRBJ2-5, is GAGVSQSPSNKVTEKGKDVELRCDPISGHTALYWYRQSLGQGLEFLIYFQGNSAPDKSGLPSDRFSAERTGGSVSTLTIQRTQQEDSAVYLCASSFGQQETQYFGPGTRLLVL.

V and J are TRBV6-1 and TRBJ2-3; D is perhaps TRBD2 (5 bases). CDR3 length: 14 amino acids. The V end lost 1 base, the J end lost 3 bases, and 8 bases lay between the germline ends. CDR1 MNHNS and CDR2 SASEGT come from the germline V gene. For the CDR3, the DNA is TGTGCCAGCAGTGAAGACTGGGAGACAGATACGCAGTATTTT. This sequence encodes CASSEDWETDTQYF.

The V call is TRBV7-3, the J call TRBJ1-1; unclear D gene. Trimming pared 2 bases from V and 5 bases from J, leaving 6 bases between. The CDR3 is made up of 12 amino acids. Germline values: CDR1 SGHTA, CDR2 FQGTGA. The chain's CDR3 is CASSLLRTEAFF. The CDR3, as DNA: TGTGCCAGCAGCTTACTACGGACTGAAGCTTTCTTT.

The chain recombines TRBV9 with TRBJ2-1; D is undetermined. The CDR3 consists of 13 residues. V lost 1 base and J 4 bases, leaving 6 bases between the germline ends. CDR1 is SGDLS, CDR2 YYNGEE, per germline. CDR3 loop: CASSVRSYNEQFF. For the CDR3, the DNA is TGTGCCAGCAGCGTACGGTCATACAATGAGCAGTTCTTC.

This clone was found once. The J gene is TRBJ2-3, the V gene TRBV2; 10 bases line up with TRBD2. Trimming took 5 bases from V and 3 from J; bases not matched to a gene: 8. This CDR3 has 16 residues. Germline CDR1 is SNHLY and CDR2 is FYNNEI. The CDR3 protein is CASSSLSSGRTDTQYF. In nucleotides, the CDR3 is TGTGCCAGCAGTTCCCTTTCTAGCGGGAGAACAGATACGCAGTATTTT.

The chain is built from TRBV10-1 and TRBJ2-6; 7 bases agree with TRBD1. With V trimmed by 4 bases and J by 1 base, 4 bases remained unmatched. CDR3 length equals 16 residues. Germline V gene data show CDR1 as WNHNN and CDR2 as SYGVQD (reference sequence). The CDR3 bases are TGCGCCAGCAGTGGGCACAGGGGATCTGGGGCCAACGTCCTGACTTTC. Its protein is CASSGHRGSGANVLTF.